Sequencing of this TCR beta chain was carried out in a study of beta chain features in type 1 diabetes. Study observations and caveats: A moderate, significant TCRB CDR3 shortening appeared in type 1 diabetes across four CD4+ subsets.

Germline V lookup: CDR1 SGHDT, CDR2 YYEEEE. The CDR3 extends over 17 amino acids. Reverse transcribing all isolated RNA meant expressed TCRB transcripts were sequenced. TCRdb's table, derived via immunoSEQ multiplex PCR, lists solely in-frame clones and lacks some. The table records almost 350,000 clones, around 9.3% of them present only once. This clone showed up just a few times. Its specificity is unknown. A junction end diverges from the germline sequence, so it may reflect a read error. The V and J genes are TRBV5-6 and TRBJ2-7; D might be TRBD1 (6 bases). The material sequenced was central memory CD4+ T cells from blood. The sequence was collected from a young man with type 1 diabetes. CDR3 nucleotide sequence: TGTGCCTGCAGCTTGTATGGGGGCTTCTCCTTCTCCTACGAGCAGTACTTC. Its translation is CACSLYGGFSFSYEQYF.